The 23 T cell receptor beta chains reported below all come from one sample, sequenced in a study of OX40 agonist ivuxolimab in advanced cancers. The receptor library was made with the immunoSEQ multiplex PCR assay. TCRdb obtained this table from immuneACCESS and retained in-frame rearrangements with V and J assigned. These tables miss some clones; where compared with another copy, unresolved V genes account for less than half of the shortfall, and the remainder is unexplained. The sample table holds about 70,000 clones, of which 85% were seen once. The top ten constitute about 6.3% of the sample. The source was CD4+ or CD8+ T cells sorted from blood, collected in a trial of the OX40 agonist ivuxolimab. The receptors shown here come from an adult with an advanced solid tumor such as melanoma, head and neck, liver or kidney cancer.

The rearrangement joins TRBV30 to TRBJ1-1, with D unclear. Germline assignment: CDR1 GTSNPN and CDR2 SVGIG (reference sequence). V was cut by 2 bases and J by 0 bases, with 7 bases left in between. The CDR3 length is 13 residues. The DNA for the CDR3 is TGTGCCTGGAGTATCGACTTGAACACTGAAGCTTTCTTT. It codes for CAWSIDLNTEAFF.

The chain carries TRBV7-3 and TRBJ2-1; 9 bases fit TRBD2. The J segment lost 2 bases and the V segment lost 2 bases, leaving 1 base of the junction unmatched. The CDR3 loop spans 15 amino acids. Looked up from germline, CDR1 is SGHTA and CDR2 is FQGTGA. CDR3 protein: CASSLAGGPYNEQFF. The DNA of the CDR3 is TGTGCCAGCAGCTTAGCGGGAGGGCCCTACAATGAGCAGTTCTTC.

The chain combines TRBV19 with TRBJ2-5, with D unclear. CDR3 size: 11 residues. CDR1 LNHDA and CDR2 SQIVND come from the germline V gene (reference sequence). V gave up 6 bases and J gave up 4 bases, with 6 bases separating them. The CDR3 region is CASSPGETQYF. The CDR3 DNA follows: TGTGCCAGTAGCCCCGGAGAGACCCAGTACTTC.

The CDR3 nucleotides read TGTGCCAGCAGACAGGGATATAGCAATCAGCCCCAGCATTTT. This sequence encodes CASRQGYSNQPQHF. The chain is built from TRBV27 and TRBJ1-5, with D tentatively TRBD1 (6 bases). This CDR3 contains 14 residues. V was trimmed by 6 bases and J by 0 bases, leaving 9 bases between them. Germline CDR1 is MNHEY and CDR2 is SMNVEV (reference sequence).

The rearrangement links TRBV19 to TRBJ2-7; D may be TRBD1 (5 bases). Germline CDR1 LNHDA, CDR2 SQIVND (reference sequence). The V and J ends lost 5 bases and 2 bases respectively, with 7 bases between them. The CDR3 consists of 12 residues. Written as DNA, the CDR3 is TGTGCCAGTAGTGCAGGGCCCTACGAGCAGTACTTC. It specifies CASSAGPYEQYF. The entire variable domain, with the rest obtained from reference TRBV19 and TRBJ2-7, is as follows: DGGITQSPKYLFRKEGQNVTLSCEQNLNHDAMYWYRQDPGQGLRLIYYSQIVNDFQKGDIAEGYSVSREKKESFPLTVTSAQKNPTAFYLCASSAGPYEQYFGPGTRLTVT.

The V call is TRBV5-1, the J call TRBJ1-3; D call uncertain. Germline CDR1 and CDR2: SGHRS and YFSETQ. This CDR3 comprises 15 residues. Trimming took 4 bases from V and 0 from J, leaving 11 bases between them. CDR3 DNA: TGCGCCAGCAGCCCCGAGTCTGGCTCTGGAAACACCATATATTTT. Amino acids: CASSPESGSGNTIYF.

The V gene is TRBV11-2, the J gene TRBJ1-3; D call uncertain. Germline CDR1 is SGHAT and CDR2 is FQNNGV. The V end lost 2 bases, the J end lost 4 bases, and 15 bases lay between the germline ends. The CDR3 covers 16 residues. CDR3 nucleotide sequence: TGTGCCAGCAGCTTATTTTTGGGCCCTGTCGGAAACACCATATATTTT. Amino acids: CASSLFLGPVGNTIYF.

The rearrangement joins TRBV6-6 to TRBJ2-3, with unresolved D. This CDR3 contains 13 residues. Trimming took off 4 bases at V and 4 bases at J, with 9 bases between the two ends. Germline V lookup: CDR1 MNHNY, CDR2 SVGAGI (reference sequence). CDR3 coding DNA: TGTGCCAGCAGTTTCCCGGATCCAGATACGCAGTATTTT. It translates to CASSFPDPDTQYF.

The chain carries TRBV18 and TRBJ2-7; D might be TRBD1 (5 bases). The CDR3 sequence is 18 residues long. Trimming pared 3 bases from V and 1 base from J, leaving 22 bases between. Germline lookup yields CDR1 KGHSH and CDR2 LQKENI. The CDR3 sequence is CASSPAEGAISLSYEQYF. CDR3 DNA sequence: TGTGCCAGCTCACCGGCCGAAGGGGCCATCTCCCTTTCCTACGAGCAGTACTTC.

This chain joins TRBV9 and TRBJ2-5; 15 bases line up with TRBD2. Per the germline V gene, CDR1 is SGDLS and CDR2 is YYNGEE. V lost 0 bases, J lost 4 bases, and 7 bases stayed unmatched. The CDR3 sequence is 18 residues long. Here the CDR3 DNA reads TGTGCCAGCAGCGTAGGCGGACTAGCGGGAGGGTCGGGAGAGACCCAGTACTTC. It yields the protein CASSVGGLAGGSGETQYF.

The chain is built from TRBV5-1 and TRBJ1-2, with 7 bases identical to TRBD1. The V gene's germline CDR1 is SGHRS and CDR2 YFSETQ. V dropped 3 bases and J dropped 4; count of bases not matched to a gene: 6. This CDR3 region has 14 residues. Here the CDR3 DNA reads TGCGCCAGCAGCTGGGACAGTAGGGTCTATGGCTACACCTTC. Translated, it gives CASSWDSRVYGYTF.

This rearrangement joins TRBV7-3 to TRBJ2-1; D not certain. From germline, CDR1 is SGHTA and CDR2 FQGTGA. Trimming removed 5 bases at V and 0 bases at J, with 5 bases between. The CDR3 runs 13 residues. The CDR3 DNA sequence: TGTGCCAGCAGCCTCTCCTCCTACAATGAGCAGTTCTTC. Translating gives CASSLSSYNEQFF.

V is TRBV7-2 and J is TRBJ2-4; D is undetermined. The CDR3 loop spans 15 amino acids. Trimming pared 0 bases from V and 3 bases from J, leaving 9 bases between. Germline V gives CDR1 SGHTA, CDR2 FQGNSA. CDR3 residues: CASSLAQWGKNIQYF. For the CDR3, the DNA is TGTGCCAGCAGCTTAGCGCAATGGGGCAAAAACATTCAGTACTTC.

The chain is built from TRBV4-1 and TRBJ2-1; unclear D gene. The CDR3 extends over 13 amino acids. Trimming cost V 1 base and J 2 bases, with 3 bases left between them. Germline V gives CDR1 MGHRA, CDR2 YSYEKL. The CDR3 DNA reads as TGCGCCAGCAGCCAAGTAGCCTACAATGAGCAGTTCTTC. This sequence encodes CASSQVAYNEQFF.

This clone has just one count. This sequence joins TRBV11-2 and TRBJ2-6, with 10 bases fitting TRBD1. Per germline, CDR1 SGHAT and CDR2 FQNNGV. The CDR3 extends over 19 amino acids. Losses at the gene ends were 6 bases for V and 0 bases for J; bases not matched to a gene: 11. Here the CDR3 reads CASRSPWGQGISGANVLTF. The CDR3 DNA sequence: TGTGCCAGCAGATCCCCTTGGGGACAGGGGATCTCTGGGGCCAACGTCCTGACTTTC.

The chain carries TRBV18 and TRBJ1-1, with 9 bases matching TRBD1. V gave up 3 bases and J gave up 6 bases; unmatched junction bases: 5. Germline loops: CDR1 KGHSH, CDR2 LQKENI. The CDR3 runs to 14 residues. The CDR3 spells CASSPTGGNAEAFF. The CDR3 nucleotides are TGTGCCAGCTCACCGACAGGGGGTAACGCTGAAGCTTTCTTT.

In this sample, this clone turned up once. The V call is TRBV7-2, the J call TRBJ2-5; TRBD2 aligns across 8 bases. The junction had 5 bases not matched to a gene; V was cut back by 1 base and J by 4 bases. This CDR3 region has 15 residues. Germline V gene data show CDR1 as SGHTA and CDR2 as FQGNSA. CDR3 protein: CASSLGLAQLETQYF. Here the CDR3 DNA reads TGTGCCAGCAGCTTAGGACTAGCGCAATTAGAGACCCAGTACTTC. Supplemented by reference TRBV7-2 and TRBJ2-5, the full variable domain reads GAGVSQSPSNKVTEKGKDVELRCDPISGHTALYWYRQSLGQGLEFLIYFQGNSAPDKSGLPSDRFSAERTGGSVSTLTIQRTQQEDSAVYLCASSLGLAQLETQYFGPGTRLLVL.

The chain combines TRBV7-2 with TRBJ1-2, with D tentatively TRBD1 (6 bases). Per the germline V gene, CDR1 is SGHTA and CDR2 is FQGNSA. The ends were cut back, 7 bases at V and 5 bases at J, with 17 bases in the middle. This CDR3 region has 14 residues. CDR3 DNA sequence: TGTGCCAGCACCCTTACAGGGATCAGATATGGCTACACCTTC. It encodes CASTLTGIRYGYTF.

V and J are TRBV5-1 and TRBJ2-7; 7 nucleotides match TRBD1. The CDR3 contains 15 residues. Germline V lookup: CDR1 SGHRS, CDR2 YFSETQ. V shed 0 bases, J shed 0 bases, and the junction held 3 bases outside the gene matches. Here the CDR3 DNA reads TGCGCCAGCAGCTTGGAGGGGACAGCCTCCTACGAGCAGTACTTC. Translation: CASSLEGTASYEQYF.

The CDR3 loop is CASSLSLASYNEQFF. The CDR3, as DNA: TGTGCCAGCAGCTTAAGTCTGGCCTCCTACAATGAGCAGTTCTTC. The genes are TRBV7-3 and TRBJ2-1; no clear D gene. There are 15 residues in the CDR3. The germline V gene encodes CDR1 SGHTA and CDR2 FQGTGA. Trimming left V 1 base short and J 0 bases short, with 7 bases between.

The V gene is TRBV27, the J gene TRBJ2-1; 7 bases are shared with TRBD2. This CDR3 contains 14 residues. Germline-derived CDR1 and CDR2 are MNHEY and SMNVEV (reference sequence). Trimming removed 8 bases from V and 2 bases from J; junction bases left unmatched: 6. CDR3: CASGGDGTYNEQFF. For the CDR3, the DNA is TGTGCCAGCGGGGGGGACGGAACCTACAATGAGCAGTTCTTC.

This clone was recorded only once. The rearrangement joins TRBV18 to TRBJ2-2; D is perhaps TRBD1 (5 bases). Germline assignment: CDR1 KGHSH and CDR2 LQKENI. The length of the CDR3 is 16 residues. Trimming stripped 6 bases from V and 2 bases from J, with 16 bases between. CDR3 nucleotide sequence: TGTGCCAGCTCCTACCTTTGGGGCAGAAACACCGGGGAGCTGTTTTTT. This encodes CASSYLWGRNTGELFF.

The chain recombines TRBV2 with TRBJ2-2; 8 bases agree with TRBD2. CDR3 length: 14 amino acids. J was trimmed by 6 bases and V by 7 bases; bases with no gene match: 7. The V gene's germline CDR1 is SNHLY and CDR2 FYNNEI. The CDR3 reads CASNSGIAAGELFF. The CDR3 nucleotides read TGTGCCAGCAATAGCGGGATCGCGGCCGGGGAGCTGTTTTTT.